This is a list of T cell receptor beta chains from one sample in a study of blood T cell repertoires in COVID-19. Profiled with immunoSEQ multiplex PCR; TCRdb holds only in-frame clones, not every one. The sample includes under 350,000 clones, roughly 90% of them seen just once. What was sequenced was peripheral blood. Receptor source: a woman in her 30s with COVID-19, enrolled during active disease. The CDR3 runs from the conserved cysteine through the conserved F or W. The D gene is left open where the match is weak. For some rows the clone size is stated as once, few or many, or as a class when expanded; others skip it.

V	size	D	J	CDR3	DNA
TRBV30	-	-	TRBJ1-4	CAWSNGGFEKLFF	TGTGCCTGGAGTAACGGGGGTTTTGAAAAACTGTTTTTT
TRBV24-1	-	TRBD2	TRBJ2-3	CATSGASGRADTQYF	TGTGCCACCAGTGGGGCTAGCGGGAGGGCAGATACGCAGTATTTT
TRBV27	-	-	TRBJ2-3	CASSLLENGDTQYF	TGTGCCAGCAGTTTACTAGAGAATGGAGATACGCAGTATTTT
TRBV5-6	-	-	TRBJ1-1	CASSLGTQNTEAFF	TGTGCCAGCAGCTTGGGGACACAGAACACTGAAGCTTTCTTT
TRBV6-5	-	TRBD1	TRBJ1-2	CASRGTGGYGYTF	TGTGCCAGCAGGGGGACAGGGGGCTATGGCTACACCTTC
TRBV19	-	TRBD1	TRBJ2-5	CASSSDRGRTQYF	TGTGCCAGTAGTAGCGACAGGGGCCGGACCCAGTACTTC
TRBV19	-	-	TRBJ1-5	CASSFEAVWGGSQHF	TGTGCCAGTAGTTTCGAAGCAGTCTGGGGGGGGTCCCAGCATTTT
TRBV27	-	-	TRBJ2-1	CASSLSVWAGEQFF	TGTGCCAGCAGTTTATCCGTTTGGGCGGGTGAGCAGTTCTTC
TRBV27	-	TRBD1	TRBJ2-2	CASSLGQGARELFF	TGTGCCAGCAGTTTAGGACAGGGGGCCAGGGAGCTGTTTTTT
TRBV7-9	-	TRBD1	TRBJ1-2	CASSTGQEGAAGYTF	TGTGCCAGCAGCACCGGACAAGAGGGGGCCGCTGGCTACACCTTC
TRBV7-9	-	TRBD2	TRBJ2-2	CASSSGLAGVQGGELFF	TGTGCCAGCAGCTCAGGACTAGCGGGAGTCCAAGGCGGGGAGCTGTTTTTT
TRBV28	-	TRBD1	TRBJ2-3	CASSPGTGGIADTQYF	TGTGCCAGCAGTCCCGGGACAGGGGGCATCGCAGATACGCAGTATTTT
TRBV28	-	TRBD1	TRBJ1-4	CASIQTGGKLFF	TGTGCCAGCATCCAGACAGGGGGAAAACTGTTTTTT
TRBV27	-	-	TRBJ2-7	CASFLGASISYEQYF	TGTGCCAGCTTTTTGGGGGCTTCGATCTCCTACGAGCAGTACTTC
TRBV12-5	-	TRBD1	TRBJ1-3	CASGIDRGLFGNTIYF	TGTGCTAGTGGTATCGACAGGGGGCTTTTTGGAAACACCATATATTTT
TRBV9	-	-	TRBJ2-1	CASSPFWVLGVDEQFF	TGTGCCAGCAGCCCGTTCTGGGTCCTAGGGGTTGATGAGCAGTTCTTC
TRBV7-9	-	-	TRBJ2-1	CASSYRQFGEQFF	TGTGCCAGCAGCTATCGACAGTTTGGAGAGCAGTTCTTC
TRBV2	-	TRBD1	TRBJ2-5	CASRVSRGGRETQYF	TGTGCCAGCAGAGTATCGAGAGGGGGCAGAGAGACCCAGTACTTC
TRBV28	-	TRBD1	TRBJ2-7	CASSSAGTGRPEQYF	TGTGCCAGCAGTTCCGCCGGGACAGGGAGGCCCGAGCAGTACTTC
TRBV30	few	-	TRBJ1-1	CAWSPQGGAEAFF	TGTGCCTGGAGTCCACAGGGAGGGGCTGAAGCTTTCTTT
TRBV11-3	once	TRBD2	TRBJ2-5	CASRVGLAGGETQYF	TGTGCCAGCAGAGTTGGACTAGCGGGAGGAGAGACCCAGTACTTC
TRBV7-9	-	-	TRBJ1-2	CASSFLLGGPAGYGYTF	TGTGCCAGCAGCTTCCTCCTGGGAGGGCCGGCGGGGTATGGCTACACCTTC